The sequence of this TCR beta chain was determined in a study of OX40 agonist ivuxolimab in advanced cancers. Study-wide findings and caveats: Clonal expansion was among the lowest in partial responders at 0.1-3.0 mg/kg, especially CD8+. The mean number of expanded clones was higher in CD8+ T cells than in CD4+.

The CDR3 runs to 16 residues. In germline, CDR1 is MNHNS, CDR2 SASEGT. This clone has just one count. What it recognizes is unknown. The junction differs from germline at one of its ends, possibly a read error. Method: immunoSEQ multiplex PCR; TCRdb's copy keeps in-frame clones and lacks some. This table holds roughly 100,000 clones, 85% to 95% found once. This clonotype was sampled from an adult with an advanced solid tumor such as melanoma, head and neck, liver or kidney cancer. The V and J genes are TRBV6-1 and TRBJ2-4; 9 nucleotides agree with TRBD1. The sample was CD4+ or CD8+ T cells sorted from blood, taken in a trial of the OX40 agonist ivuxolimab. Here the CDR3 DNA reads TGTGCCAGCAGCGAAGGGGACAGGGTTGCCAAAAACATTCAGTACTTC. It is translated as CASSEGDRVAKNIQYF.